Following are 20 T cell receptor beta chains from one sample sequenced in a study of PD-L1 blockade in urothelial cancer (dated by TCRdb to about 2017). Libraries were constructed by the immunoSEQ multiplex PCR assay. Not all clones reach the TCRdb copy of this immuneACCESS table, which keeps in-frame sequences only. Checked studies attribute under half of the gap to unresolved V genes and leave the rest unexplained. This sample gives roughly 20,000 clones in total; about 90% of them show up just once. The ten largest clones add up to about 4% of the sample. The sample consisted of PBMCs, taken around atezolizumab (anti-PD-L1) treatment. These receptor sequences come from a man between 50 and 59 years old with urothelial cancer.

This chain uses TRBV5-6 with TRBJ2-3, with D possibly being TRBD2 (6 bases). The V end lost 1 base, the J end lost 5 bases, and 11 bases lay between the germline ends. This CDR3 region has 14 residues. Germline-derived CDR1 and CDR2 are SGHDT and YYEEEE. In DNA form, the CDR3 reads TGTGCCAGCAGCTTGCCTAGCGTGGGAGATACGCAGTATTTT. Its translation: CASSLPSVGDTQYF.

The chain combines TRBV27 with TRBJ2-7, with TRBD2 matching over 9 bases. Trimming at V came to 5 bases and at J to 3 bases, leaving 11 bases not matched to a gene. This CDR3 contains 16 residues. Germline CDR1 is MNHEY and CDR2 is SMNVEV (reference sequence). For the CDR3, the DNA is TGTGCCAGCAGTCCCCGGGGTAGCGGGAGAGGCTACGAGCAGTACTTC. Residues: CASSPRGSGRGYEQYF.

V and J are TRBV5-4 and TRBJ2-2; 8 bases match TRBD2. Germline V CDR1 and CDR2: SGHNT, YYREEE (reference sequence). The V and J ends lost 2 bases and 8 bases, in that order; junction bases with no gene match: 17. CDR3 length: 18 amino acids. The CDR3 sequence is CASSFYLFGLASSGELFF. CDR3 DNA: TGTGCCAGCAGCTTTTATCTTTTTGGACTAGCATCTTCGGGGGAGCTGTTTTTT.

The chain employs TRBV5-1 and TRBJ2-3; TRBD1 matches at 10 bases. This CDR3 has 15 residues. The germline V gene has CDR1 SGHRS and CDR2 YFSETQ. With V trimmed by 3 bases and J by 4 bases, 5 bases remained unmatched. The CDR3 DNA sequence: TGCGCCAGCAGCTACCGGACAGGGGGGGCAGATACGCAGTATTTT. It encodes CASSYRTGGADTQYF.

The V call is TRBV27, the J call TRBJ2-3; TRBD1 agrees at 8 bases. The CDR3 has 16 amino acids. The ends lost 1 base at V and 0 bases at J; junction bases unmatched: 3. From germline, CDR1 is MNHEY and CDR2 SMNVEV (reference sequence). Here the CDR3 reads CASSLYRGFSTDTQYF. In DNA, the CDR3 is TGTGCCAGCAGTTTATACAGGGGGTTTAGCACAGATACGCAGTATTTT.

This chain joins TRBV4-2 and TRBJ2-2; D gene unclear. Deletions cut 0 bases from V and 4 bases from J, with 12 bases between. The CDR3 extends over 16 amino acids. Germline CDR1 is LGHNA and CDR2 is YNFKEQ. CDR3 residues: CASSQESGSITGELFF. The DNA for the CDR3 is TGTGCCAGCAGCCAAGAGTCCGGGTCGATCACCGGGGAGCTGTTTTTT.

J is TRBJ2-4 and V is TRBV4-1; 7 bases match TRBD1. The germline V gene has CDR1 MGHRA and CDR2 YSYEKL. This CDR3 is built from 15 residues. V trimming: 5 bases; J trimming: 2 bases; junction bases outside the gene matches: 6. The CDR3 bases are TGCGCCAGCAGCGAGCGACAGGGAACCAAAAACATTCAGTACTTC. Its protein is CASSERQGTKNIQYF.

The chain couples TRBV6-4 to TRBJ2-1; TRBD2 aligns across 14 bases. V shed 4 bases, J shed 8 bases, and the junction held 4 bases outside the gene matches. CDR3 length equals 15 residues. The V gene's germline CDR1 is MRHNA and CDR2 SNTAGT. The CDR3 sequence: CASSVGTSGSDEQFF. CDR3 nucleotides: TGTGCCAGCAGTGTCGGGACTAGCGGGAGCGATGAGCAGTTCTTC.

A few counts support this clone. The chain employs TRBV5-6 and TRBJ1-3; D remains unclear. In germline, CDR1 is SGHDT, CDR2 YYEEEE. This CDR3 spans 15 amino acids. Trimming shortened V by 0 bases and J by 7 bases, and 14 bases separated the two germline ends. The CDR3 nucleotides read TGTGCCAGCAGCTTGGACCCACTGGGAGGGAACACCATATATTTT. Protein: CASSLDPLGGNTIYF.

This clone has only one observation. This chain links TRBV19 with TRBJ1-5; D is perhaps TRBD1 (6 bases). Trimming shortened V by 5 bases and J by 4 bases, and 15 bases separated the two germline ends. This CDR3 has 15 amino acids. The V gene's germline CDR1 is LNHDA and CDR2 SQIVND (reference sequence). The CDR3 region is CASSLSGTPNQPQHF. The CDR3 bases are TGTGCCAGTAGTCTTTCCGGGACACCTAATCAGCCCCAGCATTTT.

The chain combines TRBV10-1 with TRBJ1-1, with 8 bases identical to TRBD1. This CDR3 comprises 17 residues. Germline-derived CDR1 and CDR2 are WNHNN and SYGVQD (reference sequence). V trimming: 4 bases; J trimming: 0 bases; junction bases outside the gene matches: 10. This CDR3 reads CASSGGYRGRMNTEAFF. The CDR3 nucleotides are TGCGCCAGCAGTGGGGGGTACAGGGGGAGGATGAACACTGAAGCTTTCTTT.

This clone was recorded a few times. The J gene is TRBJ2-1, the V gene TRBV9; 9 nucleotides agree with TRBD1. The trim removed 2 bases at V and 8 bases at J, leaving 8 bases unmatched. Germline lookup yields CDR1 SGDLS and CDR2 YYNGEE. CDR3 length: 15 amino acids. CDR3 residues: CASSVPGTGFDEQFF. The DNA of the CDR3 is TGTGCCAGCAGCGTCCCCGGGACAGGGTTCGATGAGCAGTTCTTC.

This chain links TRBV27 with TRBJ1-1; a possible D gene is TRBD1 (6 bases). The CDR3 runs 13 residues. V was cut by 5 bases and J by 5 bases, with 12 bases left in between. CDR1 is MNHEY and CDR2 is SMNVEV in the germline V gene (reference sequence). DNA for the CDR3: TGTGCCAGCAGTAATATCCAGGGGACTGAAGCTTTCTTT. It codes for CASSNIQGTEAFF.

This clone showed up just once. The CDR3 spells CASSFTGASTDTQYF. The CDR3 nucleotides read TGTGCCAGCAGTTTCACAGGGGCTAGCACAGATACGCAGTATTTT. This chain uses TRBV2 with TRBJ2-3; 7 bases agree with TRBD1. The CDR3 totals 15 residues. Germline assignment: CDR1 SNHLY and CDR2 FYNNEI. V lost 5 bases, J lost 0 bases, and 5 bases stayed unmatched.

CDR3 sequence reads: CASSAPKRGGNQPQHF. CDR3 sequence (DNA): TGTGCCAGCAGTGCCCCAAAAAGGGGTGGCAATCAGCCCCAGCATTTT. This chain connects TRBV6-6 to TRBJ1-5; D is possibly TRBD1 (5 bases). Germline V gene lookup returns CDR1 MNHNY and CDR2 SVGAGI (reference sequence). V was cut by 5 bases and J by 2 bases, with 16 bases left in between. The CDR3 has 16 amino acids.

The chain couples TRBV4-3 to TRBJ2-2; D perhaps matches TRBD2 (5 bases). Germline V gene data show CDR1 as LGHNA and CDR2 as YSLEER. The length of the CDR3 is 15 residues. Trimming stripped 2 bases from V and 6 bases from J, with 13 bases between. CDR3 bases: TGCGCCAGCAGCCAAAGCGCTAGCATCCCCGGGGAGCTGTTTTTT. This translates into CASSQSASIPGELFF.

The chain employs TRBV13 and TRBJ1-2; TRBD1 might be the D (5 bases). This CDR3 spans 14 amino acids. V lost 6 bases and J 8 bases, leaving 19 bases between the germline ends. Looked up from germline, CDR1 is PRHDT and CDR2 is FYEKMQ (reference sequence). CDR3 DNA: TGTGCCAGCAGGCCCGGGGGGGGGAGCCGGGGCTACACCTTC. It yields the protein CASRPGGGSRGYTF.

The gene calls are TRBV7-9 and TRBJ2-7; weak D call: TRBD1 (5 bases). Germline values: CDR1 SEHNR, CDR2 FQNEAQ (reference sequence). Trimming took 5 bases from V and 2 from J, leaving 16 bases between them. The CDR3 runs to 15 residues. The CDR3, as DNA: TGTGCCAGCAGCCCAGCACCGGACAAGGCCTACGAGCAGTACTTC. Translated, it gives CASSPAPDKAYEQYF.

The rearrangement links TRBV6-1 to TRBJ1-3, with D perhaps matching TRBD1 (6 bases). This CDR3 has 16 residues. Trimming removed 0 bases from V and 5 bases from J, with 14 bases in between. Germline-derived CDR1 and CDR2 are MNHNS and SASEGT. The CDR3 protein is CASSEAQGTTRNTIYF. CDR3 DNA: TGTGCCAGCAGTGAAGCTCAGGGGACGACGCGAAACACCATATATTTT.

V is TRBV29-1 and J is TRBJ2-7, with 8 positions matching TRBD2. This CDR3 has 12 residues. Germline loops: CDR1 SQVTM, CDR2 ANQGSEA. The ends lost 7 bases at V and 6 bases at J; junction bases unmatched: 8. CDR3 protein: CSGGLERGEQYF. For the CDR3, the DNA is TGCAGCGGGGGACTAGAGCGCGGCGAGCAGTACTTC.